These T cell receptor beta chains were read from a single sample in a study of blood T cell repertoires in COVID-19. Using immunoSEQ multiplex PCR, the repertoire was profiled, and TCRdb retains in-frame clones only, with some absent. Here the sample spans 200,000 to 300,000 clones, approximately 78% being singletons. Sample: peripheral blood. These receptors were collected from a woman aged 55-69 years with active or convalescent COVID-19. Each CDR3 is given with its conserved first and last residue. Fields, in order: J gene, clone size, D gene, V gene, CDR3 protein, CDR3 DNA. A D gene is named only where the DNA matches it firmly. The size of a clone is reported for some rows only, either as once, few or many, or as a class for expanded clones.

>TRBJ2-1|-|-|TRBV6-5
CASRQKTSYNEQFF
TGTGCCAGCAGACAGAAGACCTCCTACAATGAGCAGTTCTTC
>TRBJ2-3|-|-|TRBV5-1
CASSLARGGSTDTQYF
TGCGCCAGCAGCTTGGCCCGAGGAGGGAGCACAGATACGCAGTATTTT
>TRBJ1-6|-|TRBD1|TRBV6-5
CASSYGGQGAFQLHF
TGTGCCAGCAGTTACGGGGGGCAGGGGGCTTTCCAACTCCACTTT
>TRBJ1-4|-|TRBD1|TRBV5-4
CASSEYRGANEKLFF
TGTGCCAGCAGCGAGTACAGGGGAGCTAATGAAAAACTGTTTTTT
>TRBJ2-1|once|-|TRBV21-1
CASSKAGTGGPTVEQFF
TGTGCCAGCAGCAAAGCAGGGACAGGGGGCCCGACTGTGGAGCAGTTCTTC
>TRBJ1-1|-|TRBD1|TRBV7-8
CASSRRDRGQWGPEAFF
TGTGCCAGCAGCAGACGGGACAGGGGGCAGTGGGGGCCTGAAGCTTTCTTT
>TRBJ1-2|-|-|TRBV6-6
CASSYSGRGHYGYTF
TGTGCCAGCAGTTACTCAGGGAGGGGACACTATGGCTACACCTTC
>TRBJ2-7|-|TRBD1|TRBV10-3
CATEGQGNEQYF
TGTGCCACCGAGGGACAGGGCAACGAGCAGTACTTC
>TRBJ2-5|-|-|TRBV7-8
CASSRRGGETQYF
TGTGCCAGCAGCCGACGGGGAGGAGAGACCCAGTACTTC
>TRBJ2-1|few|TRBD1|TRBV5-5
CASSSLTGAGWNEQFF
TGTGCCAGCAGCTCCTTGACAGGGGCGGGATGGAATGAGCAGTTCTTC
>TRBJ2-7|-|TRBD1|TRBV11-2
CASSKPGTGGNEQYF
TGTGCCAGCAGCAAACCCGGGACAGGGGGAAACGAGCAGTACTTC
>TRBJ2-7|-|-|TRBV5-6
CASSLQGSYEQYF
TGTGCCAGCAGCTTGCAGGGTAGCTACGAGCAGTACTTC
>TRBJ2-3|-|TRBD1|TRBV10-2
CASRQGAGTDTQYF
TGCGCCAGCCGACAGGGGGCCGGCACAGATACGCAGTATTTT
>TRBJ1-1|-|-|TRBV7-9
CASSLAGSSNTEAFF
TGTGCCAGCAGCTTAGCGGGCAGCTCAAACACTGAAGCTTTCTTT
>TRBJ1-6|once|-|TRBV3-1/TRBV3-2
CASSPLRRSGSPLHF
TGTGCCAGCAGCCCCTTACGGAGGTCAGGATCACCCCTCCACTTT
>TRBJ1-4|-|-|TRBV7-2
CASSFMGRGSEKLFF
TGTGCCAGCAGCTTCATGGGGCGGGGGTCTGAAAAACTGTTTTTT
>TRBJ1-2|-|TRBD1|TRBV2
CASGTGHRSGYTF
TGTGCCAGCGGGACAGGGCACAGGTCGGGCTACACCTTC
>TRBJ2-2|-|TRBD2|TRBV7-6
CASSHGGLAGGQVTGELFF
TGTGCCAGCAGTCACGGCGGGCTAGCGGGGGGGCAGGTCACCGGGGAGCTGTTTTTT
>TRBJ1-5|once|-|TRBV19
CASSIRQGSQPQHF
TGTGCCAGTAGTATTCGGCAGGGGTCACAGCCCCAGCATTTT
>TRBJ2-1|once|-|TRBV11-3
CASSLGGDVSYNEQFF
TGTGCCAGCAGCTTAGGGGGGGACGTCTCCTACAATGAGCAGTTCTTC
>TRBJ2-3|-|TRBD1|TRBV27
CASSSGGAWDTQYF
TGTGCCAGCAGTTCAGGGGGCGCTTGGGATACGCAGTATTTT
>TRBJ1-1|few|TRBD1|TRBV7-8
CASSLATGEAEAFF
TGTGCCAGCAGCTTAGCGACAGGGGAGGCTGAAGCTTTCTTT
>TRBJ1-1|few|-|TRBV6-2/TRBV6-3
CASSNQNRNTEAFF
TGTGCCAGCAGTAACCAAAACAGGAACACTGAAGCTTTCTTT
>TRBJ2-1|-|-|TRBV11-3
CASSPLQGRFHEQFF
TGTGCCAGCAGCCCCCTTCAGGGGCGTTTCCATGAGCAGTTCTTC
>TRBJ2-4|-|-|TRBV7-2
CASSLAWDIAKNIQYF
TGTGCCAGCAGCTTAGCGTGGGACATAGCCAAAAACATTCAGTACTTC
>TRBJ1-4|once|TRBD1|TRBV7-2
CASSINRGQWEKLFF
TGTGCCAGCAGCATAAACAGGGGGCAATGGGAAAAACTGTTTTTT
>TRBJ1-1|-|-|TRBV12-2
CASRPDSVGGLENTEAFF
TGTGCAAGTCGCCCAGACAGTGTGGGGGGGTTAGAGAACACTGAAGCTTTCTTT
>TRBJ2-1|-|TRBD2|TRBV30
CACRGDHLYNEQFF
TGTGCCTGCCGGGGGGATCATCTATACAATGAGCAGTTCTTC
>TRBJ2-3|-|-|TRBV27
CASRRDRGLGGADTQYF
TGTGCCAGCAGACGAGATAGGGGGTTGGGTGGGGCAGATACGCAGTATTTT
>TRBJ1-5|few|TRBD1|TRBV3-1/TRBV3-2
CASSPRQGINQPQHF
TGTGCCAGCAGCCCGCGACAGGGTATCAATCAGCCCCAGCATTTT
>TRBJ1-2|-|TRBD1|TRBV4-2
CASSQGQGESDGYTF
TGTGCCAGCAGCCAGGGACAGGGGGAGTCGGATGGCTACACCTTC
>TRBJ2-5|few|-|TRBV11-2
CASSRGAAKETQYF
TGTGCCAGCAGCCGCGGGGCAGCCAAAGAGACCCAGTACTTC
>TRBJ2-5|-|TRBD1|TRBV5-4
CASSLDRGSETQYF
TGTGCCAGCAGCTTGGACAGGGGGAGCGAGACCCAGTACTTC
>TRBJ2-7|-|TRBD1|TRBV18
CASSPTGGSINYEQYF
TGTGCCAGCTCCCCAACAGGGGGCTCCATAAACTACGAGCAGTACTTC
>TRBJ2-7|-|TRBD1|TRBV5-1
CASSFAHRTGGLWYEQYF
TGCGCCAGCAGCTTTGCCCACAGGACAGGGGGCTTATGGTACGAGCAGTACTTC